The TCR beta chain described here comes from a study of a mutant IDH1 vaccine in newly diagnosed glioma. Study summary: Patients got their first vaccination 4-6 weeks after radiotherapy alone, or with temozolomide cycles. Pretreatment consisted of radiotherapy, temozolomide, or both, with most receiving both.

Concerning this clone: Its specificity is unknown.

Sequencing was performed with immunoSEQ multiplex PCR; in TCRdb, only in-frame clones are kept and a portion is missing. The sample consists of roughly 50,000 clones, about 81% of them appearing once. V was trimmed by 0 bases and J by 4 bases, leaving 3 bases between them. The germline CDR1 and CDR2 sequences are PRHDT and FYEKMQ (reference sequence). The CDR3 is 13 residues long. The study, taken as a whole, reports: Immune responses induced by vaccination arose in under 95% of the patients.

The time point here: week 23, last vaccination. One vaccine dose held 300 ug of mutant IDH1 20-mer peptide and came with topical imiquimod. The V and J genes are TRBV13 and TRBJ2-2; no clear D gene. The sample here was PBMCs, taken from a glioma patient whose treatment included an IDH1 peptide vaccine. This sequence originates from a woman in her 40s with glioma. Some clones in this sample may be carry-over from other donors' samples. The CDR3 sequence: CASSLGVTGELFF. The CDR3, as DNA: TGTGCCAGCAGCTTAGGTGTCACCGGGGAGCTGTTTTTT.